This section outlines one TCR beta chain sequence together with its context. Together with a sample-barcoded 5' primer, a J-beta primer mix was included in a second PCR lasting about 6 to 12 cycles. TCRdb passed the 5' RACE reads through MiXCR, listing each CDR3 protein once. The data show about 970,000 distinct CDR3 sequences, with about 51% seen just once and about 20% held by the top ten. Trimming took 6 bases from V and 9 from J; bases not matched to a gene: 7. This CDR3 spans 14 amino acids. CDR1 and CDR2 from the germline V gene are SGHNT and YYREEE (reference sequence). This sample is part of a study of blood T cells in healthy people across ages.

This clonotype was sampled from a woman in her sixties in good health. Input material: blood. This rearrangement joins TRBV5-4 to TRBJ2-1; 12 nucleotides align to TRBD2. The CDR3 protein is CASTPSGRAGEQFF. The DNA of the CDR3 is TGTGCCAGCACCCCTAGCGGGAGGGCGGGTGAGCAGTTCTTC. The entire variable domain, with the rest obtained from reference TRBV5-4 and TRBJ2-1, is as follows: ETGVTQSPTHLIKTRGQQVTLRCSSQSGHNTVSWYQQALGQGPQFIFQYYREEENGRGNFPPRFSGLQFPNYSSELNVNALELDDSALYLCASTPSGRAGEQFFGPGTRLTVL.